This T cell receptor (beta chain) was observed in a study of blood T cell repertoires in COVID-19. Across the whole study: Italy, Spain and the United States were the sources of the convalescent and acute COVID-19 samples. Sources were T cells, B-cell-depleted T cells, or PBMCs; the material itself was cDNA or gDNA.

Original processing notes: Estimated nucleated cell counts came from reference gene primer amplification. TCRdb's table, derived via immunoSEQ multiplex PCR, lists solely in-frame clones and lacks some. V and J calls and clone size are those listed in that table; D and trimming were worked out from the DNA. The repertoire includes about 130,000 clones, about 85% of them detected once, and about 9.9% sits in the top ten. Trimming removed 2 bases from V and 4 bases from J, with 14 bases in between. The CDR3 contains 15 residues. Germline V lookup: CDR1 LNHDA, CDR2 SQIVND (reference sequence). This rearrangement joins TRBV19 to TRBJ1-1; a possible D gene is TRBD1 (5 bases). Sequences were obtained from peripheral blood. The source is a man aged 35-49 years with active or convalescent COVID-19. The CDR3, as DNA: TGTGCCAGTAGTATATTGGAGGGGCGGCTCACTGAAGCTTTCTTT. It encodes CASSILEGRLTEAFF. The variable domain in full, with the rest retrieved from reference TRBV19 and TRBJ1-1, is DGGITQSPKYLFRKEGQNVTLSCEQNLNHDAMYWYRQDPGQGLRLIYYSQIVNDFQKGDIAEGYSVSREKKESFPLTVTSAQKNPTAFYLCASSILEGRLTEAFFGQGTRLTVV.